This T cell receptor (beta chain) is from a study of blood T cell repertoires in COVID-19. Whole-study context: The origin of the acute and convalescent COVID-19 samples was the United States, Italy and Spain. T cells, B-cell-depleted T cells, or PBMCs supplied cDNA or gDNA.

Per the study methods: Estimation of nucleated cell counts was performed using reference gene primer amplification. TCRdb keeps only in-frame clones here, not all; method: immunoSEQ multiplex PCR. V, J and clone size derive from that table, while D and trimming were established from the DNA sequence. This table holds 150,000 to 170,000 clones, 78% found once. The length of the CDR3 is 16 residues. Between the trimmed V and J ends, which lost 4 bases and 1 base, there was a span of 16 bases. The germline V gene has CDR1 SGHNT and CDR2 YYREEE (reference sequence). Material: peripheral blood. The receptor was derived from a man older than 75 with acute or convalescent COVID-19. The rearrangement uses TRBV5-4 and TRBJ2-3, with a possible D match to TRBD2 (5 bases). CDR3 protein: CASSRPSGSGTDTQYF. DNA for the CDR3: TGTGCCAGCAGCCGCCCGTCGGGGTCAGGCACAGATACGCAGTATTTT.